This entry lists 17 T cell receptor beta chains sequenced from one sample in a study of blood T cell repertoires in COVID-19. Clones were sequenced by immunoSEQ multiplex PCR, and TCRdb holds only the in-frame ones, with some missing. The sample yields roughly 390,000 clones, around 87% seen once. The source material was peripheral blood. Source of these receptors: a woman aged 25 to 45 with COVID-19, enrolled during active disease.

The chain links TRBV6-2 or TRBV6-3 to TRBJ2-7, with 9 nucleotides matching TRBD2. The junction had 6 bases not matched to a gene; V was cut back by 4 bases and J by 2 bases. The CDR3 is 15 residues long. The V gene's germline CDR1 is MNHEY and CDR2 SVGEGT. CDR3 in DNA: TGTGCCAGCAGTTCCCAGCGGGAGGTCCCCTACGAGCAGTACTTC. Translated, it gives CASSSQREVPYEQYF.

The CDR3 loop is CATSDLRTSYEQFF. The CDR3 region has the DNA TGTGCCACCAGTGATTTAAGGACTAGTTATGAGCAGTTCTTC. This sequence joins TRBV24-1 and TRBJ2-1, with TRBD2 identical over 7 bases. Germline values: CDR1 KGHDR, CDR2 SFDVKD. CDR3 length: 14 residues. After removal of 1 base from V and 8 bases from J, the junction contained 4 bases not matched to a gene.

The V and J genes are TRBV9 and TRBJ1-1; D remains ambiguous. The CDR3 extends over 15 amino acids. Between the trimmed V and J ends, which lost 0 bases and 1 base, there was a span of 10 bases. The V gene's germline CDR1 is SGDLS and CDR2 YYNGEE. The CDR3 DNA is TGTGCCAGCAGCGTAGGCCCCGCCGGGAACACTGAAGCTTTCTTT. This sequence encodes CASSVGPAGNTEAFF.

In this sample, this clone turned up once. The chain links TRBV5-4 to TRBJ1-4; 10 bases align to TRBD1. Looked up from germline, CDR1 is SGHNT and CDR2 is YYREEE (reference sequence). Trimming removed 3 bases from V and 5 bases from J; junction bases left unmatched: 4. The CDR3 totals 15 residues. CDR3 sequence reads: CASSSAGQGNEKLFF. The CDR3 region has the DNA TGTGCCAGCAGCTCCGCGGGACAGGGGAATGAAAAACTGTTTTTT.

The rearrangement uses TRBV20-1 and TRBJ2-7; 7 nucleotides agree with TRBD2. There are 11 residues in the CDR3. The V gene end was trimmed by 5 bases and the J gene end by 3 bases; junction bases not matched to a gene: 1. Germline V gene sequence: CDR1 DFQATT, CDR2 SNEGSKA (reference sequence). The CDR3 sequence: CSAGTNYEQYF. CDR3 in DNA: TGCAGTGCTGGGACTAACTACGAGCAGTACTTC.

The chain is built from TRBV5-4 and TRBJ1-1, with D possibly matching TRBD1 (5 bases). The CDR3 is 14 amino acids. The V gene lost 0 bases and the J gene lost 3 bases, with 9 bases spanning the gap. CDR1 SGHNT and CDR2 YYREEE come from the germline V gene (reference sequence). The CDR3 sequence is CASSLDRGYTEAFF. The CDR3 DNA reads as TGTGCCAGCAGCTTGGATAGGGGTTACACTGAAGCTTTCTTT.

Only one count was recorded for this clone. V is TRBV30 and J is TRBJ2-3, with 13 bases fitting TRBD2. The CDR3 runs to 13 residues. Per the germline V gene, CDR1 is GTSNPN and CDR2 is SVGIG (reference sequence). Losses at the gene ends were 7 bases for V and 3 bases for J; bases not matched to a gene: 1. In nucleotides, the CDR3 is TGTGCCTTGGGACTAGCGGGAACAGATACGCAGTATTTT. It is translated as CALGLAGTDTQYF. The variable domain in full, with the rest retrieved from reference TRBV30 and TRBJ2-3, is SQTIHQWPATLVQPVGSPLSLECTVEGTSNPNLYWYRQAAGRGLQLLFYSVGIGQISSEVPQNLSASRPQDRQFILSSKKLLLSDSGFYLCALGLAGTDTQYFGPGTRLTVL.

This CDR3 reads CAISDPTGSSYEQYF. The CDR3 DNA is TGTGCCATCAGTGACCCGACAGGGAGCTCCTACGAGCAGTACTTC. The chain joins TRBV10-3 to TRBJ2-7; 7 positions match TRBD1. CDR1 is ENHRY, CDR2 SYGVKD, per germline. With V trimmed by 3 bases and J by 0 bases, 5 bases remained unmatched. The CDR3 contains 15 residues.

This sequence joins TRBV4-3 and TRBJ2-1; the match to TRBD2 covers 13 bases. This CDR3 comprises 15 residues. Germline V gene lookup returns CDR1 LGHNA and CDR2 YSLEER. Trimming took 4 bases from V and 7 from J; bases not matched to a gene: 4. The CDR3 region has the DNA TGCGCCAGCAGCCCTACGGGACTAGCGGGAAATGAGCAGTTCTTC. Protein sequence: CASSPTGLAGNEQFF.

The chain links TRBV30 to TRBJ2-2; D not certain. V gave up 3 bases and J gave up 7 bases, with 12 bases separating them. CDR1 is GTSNPN and CDR2 is SVGIG in the germline V gene (reference sequence). The CDR3 contains 13 residues. The CDR3 region has the DNA TGTGCCTGGAGCGTACGCACCGGCGGGGAGCTGTTTTTT. Translating it yields CAWSVRTGGELFF.

This sequence joins TRBV2 and TRBJ2-7; the match to TRBD2 covers 10 bases. V shed 3 bases, J shed 4 bases, and the junction held 9 bases outside the gene matches. This CDR3 region has 16 residues. Germline CDR1 reads SNHLY; CDR2 reads FYNNEI. CDR3 loop: CASSDPLAGGPYEQYF. The DNA of the CDR3 is TGTGCCAGCAGTGACCCGTTAGCGGGAGGACCGTACGAGCAGTACTTC. Full variable domain (remainder filled in from reference TRBV2 and TRBJ2-7): EPEVTQTPSHQVTQMGQEVILRCVPISNHLYFYWYRQILGQKVEFLVSFYNNEISEKSEIFDDQFSVERPDGSNFTLKIRSTKLEDSAMYFCASSDPLAGGPYEQYFGPGTRLTVT.

This chain joins TRBV29-1 and TRBJ2-1; 12 positions agree with TRBD2. J was trimmed by 2 bases and V by 1 base; bases with no gene match: 0. The CDR3 covers 15 residues. CDR1 and CDR2 (germline): SQVTM, ANQGSEA. DNA for the CDR3: TGCAGCGTTGAAGGGACTAGCGGGACCTACAATGAGCAGTTCTTC. Translated: CSVEGTSGTYNEQFF.

The chain recombines TRBV27 with TRBJ2-7, with 9 bases identical to TRBD2. The CDR3 is 15 residues long. V was clipped by 2 bases and J by 2 bases; unmatched bases: 4. Germline V gene sequence: CDR1 MNHEY, CDR2 SMNVEV (reference sequence). In nucleotides, the CDR3 is TGTGCCAGCAGTTTAGCGGTAGCGGGAGCCTACGAGCAGTACTTC. This translates into CASSLAVAGAYEQYF.

This clone was counted a few times. The chain couples TRBV28 to TRBJ1-6, with 7 bases identical to TRBD1. This CDR3 has 16 amino acids. Germline V gene sequence: CDR1 MDHEN, CDR2 SYDVKM. V was pared by 6 bases and J by 10 bases, with 15 bases of the junction left unmatched. CDR3 loop: CASRPGQVLKGSPLHF. CDR3 DNA: TGTGCCAGCAGACCCGGACAGGTTCTAAAGGGGTCACCCCTCCACTTT.

The chain recombines TRBV7-9 with TRBJ1-4, with 7 bases matching TRBD1. V was pared by 4 bases and J by 2 bases, with 16 bases of the junction left unmatched. CDR3 size: 19 residues. The germline CDR1 and CDR2 sequences are SEHNR and FQNEAQ (reference sequence). As DNA, the CDR3 is TGTGCCAGCAGCTCCATTTCTGGACAGGCCGGAAGGACTAATGAAAAACTGTTTTTT. This sequence encodes CASSSISGQAGRTNEKLFF.

As regards this clone: Other DNA sequences in the same sample also yield this CDR3. This chain uses TRBV7-2 with TRBJ2-7, with TRBD2 matching 7 bases. The V gene end was trimmed by 0 bases and the J gene end by 1 base; junction bases not matched to a gene: 0. This CDR3 has 14 residues. Germline loops: CDR1 SGHTA, CDR2 FQGNSA. The CDR3 loop reads CASSLAGGSYEQYF. CDR3 DNA sequence: TGTGCCAGCAGCTTAGCGGGAGGGTCCTACGAGCAGTACTTC.

The CDR3 reads CASSVGGAAGGGETQYF. In DNA form, the CDR3 reads TGTGCCAGCAGCGTAGGAGGCGCGGCGGGAGGCGGAGAGACCCAGTACTTC. This rearrangement joins TRBV9 to TRBJ2-5, with TRBD2 identical over 8 bases. CDR3 length: 17 residues. The J segment lost 4 bases and the V segment lost 0 bases, leaving 11 bases of the junction unmatched. The germline V gene encodes CDR1 SGDLS and CDR2 YYNGEE.